This TCR beta chain was captured in a study of Ad26.COV2.S vaccination and SARS-CoV-2 variants. This table comes from immunoSEQ multiplex PCR, and its TCRdb copy is limited to in-frame clones, with some not included. The top ten clones hold roughly 13% of a sample with roughly 510,000 clones, roughly 89% of them seen once. Germline values: CDR1 WSHSY, CDR2 SAAADI. With 2 bases removed from V and 5 bases from J, the gap between germline ends came to 7 bases. This CDR3 has 12 residues. Treatment defined: about 20 received Ad26.COV2.S at low or high dose, single or two shots; 5 received placebo; per-sample allocation not given. The samples date from day 63 after the first vaccine or placebo injection.

The source material was peripheral blood, sampled in a trial of Ad26.COV2.S vaccine versus placebo. This clonotype originated in a person aged 18 to 59 who received the Ad26.COV2.S COVID-19 vaccine or a placebo. The chain couples TRBV10-2 to TRBJ2-7, with unresolved D. The CDR3 coding sequence is TGCGCCAGCAGTGAGGGAACGCACGAGCAGTACTTC. Translation gives CASSEGTHEQYF.